This T cell receptor beta chain comes out of a study of blood T cell repertoires in COVID-19. Study details: Acute-phase and convalescent COVID-19 samples originated in the United States, Italy and Spain.

The CDR3 covers 16 residues. Germline CDR1 and CDR2: KGHSH and LQKENI. V was pared by 3 bases and J by 2 bases, with 1 base of the junction left unmatched. This clone appeared a few times. The repertoire was sequenced with immunoSEQ multiplex PCR; TCRdb's copy has only in-frame clones and lacks some. The repertoire holds around 190,000 clones, roughly four fifths seen once, with under 10% in the top ten. V is TRBV18 and J is TRBJ2-6; TRBD1 matches 10 bases. The source material was peripheral blood. The TCR originated in an older woman with COVID-19, enrolled during active disease. The CDR3 here is CASSPGTGAGANVLTF. As DNA, the CDR3 is TGTGCCAGCTCACCCGGGACAGGGGCTGGGGCCAACGTCCTGACTTTC.